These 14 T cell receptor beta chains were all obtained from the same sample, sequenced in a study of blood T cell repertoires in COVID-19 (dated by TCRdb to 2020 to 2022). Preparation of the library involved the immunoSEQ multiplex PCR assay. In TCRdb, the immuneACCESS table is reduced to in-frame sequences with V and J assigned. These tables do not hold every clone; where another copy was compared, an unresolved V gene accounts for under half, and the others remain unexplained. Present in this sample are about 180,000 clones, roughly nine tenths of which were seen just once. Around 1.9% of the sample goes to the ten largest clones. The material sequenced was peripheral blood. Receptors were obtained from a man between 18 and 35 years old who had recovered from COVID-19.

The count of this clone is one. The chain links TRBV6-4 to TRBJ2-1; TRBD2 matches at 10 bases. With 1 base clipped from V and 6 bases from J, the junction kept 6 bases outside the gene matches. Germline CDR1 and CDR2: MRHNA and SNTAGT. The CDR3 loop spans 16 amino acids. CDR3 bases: TGTGCCAGCAGTGACTTCCCGGCTAGCGGGAGCAATGAGCAGTTCTTC. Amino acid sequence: CASSDFPASGSNEQFF.

Here the CDR3 DNA reads TGCGCCAGCAGCCAATCTCCGGGGGGGAGTGGAAACACCATATATTTT. Translating gives CASSQSPGGSGNTIYF. This chain links TRBV4-3 with TRBJ1-3, with D maybe TRBD1 (5 bases). Per germline, CDR1 LGHNA and CDR2 YSLEER. The CDR3 consists of 16 residues. Trimming removed 2 bases at V and 3 bases at J, with 14 bases between.

In DNA form, the CDR3 reads TGTGCCAGCTCCCCGTTGGGTTGGGGGCACCAGTACTTC. It is translated as CASSPLGWGHQYF. This chain connects TRBV18 to TRBJ2-5, with D tentatively TRBD1 (6 bases). Trimming shortened V by 6 bases and J by 10 bases, and 18 bases separated the two germline ends. The CDR3 is 13 residues long. The germline V gene encodes CDR1 KGHSH and CDR2 LQKENI.

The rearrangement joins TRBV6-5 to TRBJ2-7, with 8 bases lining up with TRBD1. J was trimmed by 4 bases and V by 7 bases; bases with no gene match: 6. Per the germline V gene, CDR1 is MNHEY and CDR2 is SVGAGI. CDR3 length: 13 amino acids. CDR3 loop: CASNKQGEYEQYF. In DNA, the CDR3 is TGTGCCAGCAATAAACAGGGGGAGTACGAGCAGTACTTC.

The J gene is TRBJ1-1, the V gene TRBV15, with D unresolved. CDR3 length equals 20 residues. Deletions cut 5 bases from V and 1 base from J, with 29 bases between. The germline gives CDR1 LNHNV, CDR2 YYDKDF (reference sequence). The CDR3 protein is CATSRVPSAGLTGRNTEAFF. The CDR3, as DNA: TGTGCCACCAGCCGAGTTCCTAGTGCTGGCCTTACCGGCAGGAACACTGAAGCTTTCTTT.

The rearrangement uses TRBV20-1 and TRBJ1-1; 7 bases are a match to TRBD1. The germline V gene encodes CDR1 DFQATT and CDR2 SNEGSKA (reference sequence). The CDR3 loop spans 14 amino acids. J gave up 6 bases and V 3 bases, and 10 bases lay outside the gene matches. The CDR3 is CSASIPGGSPEAFF. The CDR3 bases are TGCAGTGCTAGTATTCCAGGGGGGAGCCCTGAAGCTTTCTTT.

As DNA, the CDR3 is TGTGCCAGCTCACCCTTTGAGAGCTCTGGAAACACCATATATTTT. Protein sequence: CASSPFESSGNTIYF. The genes are TRBV18 and TRBJ1-3, with D hard to call. CDR3 length: 15 amino acids. CDR1 KGHSH and CDR2 LQKENI come from the germline V gene. Trimming took 3 bases from V and 0 from J, leaving 9 bases between them.

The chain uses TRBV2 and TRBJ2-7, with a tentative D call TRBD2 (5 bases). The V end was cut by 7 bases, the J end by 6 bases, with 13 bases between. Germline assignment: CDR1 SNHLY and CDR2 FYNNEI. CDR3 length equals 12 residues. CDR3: CASIVLAGEQYF. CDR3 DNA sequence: TGTGCCAGCATCGTACTTGCGGGCGAGCAGTACTTC.

CDR3 region: CIPPETQYF. The CDR3 DNA reads TGCATTCCCCCGGAGACCCAGTACTTC. The rearrangement links TRBV20-1 to TRBJ2-5, with D unresolved. Germline V gene sequence: CDR1 DFQATT, CDR2 SNEGSKA (reference sequence). The CDR3 is 9 amino acids.

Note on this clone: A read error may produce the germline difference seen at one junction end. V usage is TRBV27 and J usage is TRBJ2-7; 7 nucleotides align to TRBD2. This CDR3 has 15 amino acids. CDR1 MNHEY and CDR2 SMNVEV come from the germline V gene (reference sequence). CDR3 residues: CASRLSLADTYEQYF. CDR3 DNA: TGTGCCAGCAGATTATCCCTAGCGGATACCTACGAGCAGTACTTC.

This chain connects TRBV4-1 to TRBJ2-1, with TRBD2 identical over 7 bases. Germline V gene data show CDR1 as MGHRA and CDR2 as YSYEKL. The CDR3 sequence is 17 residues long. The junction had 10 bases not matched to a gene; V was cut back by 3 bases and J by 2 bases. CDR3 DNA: TGCGCCAGCAGCCAGAGGACGGTTGGGAGGGCCTACAATGAGCAGTTCTTC. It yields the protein CASSQRTVGRAYNEQFF.

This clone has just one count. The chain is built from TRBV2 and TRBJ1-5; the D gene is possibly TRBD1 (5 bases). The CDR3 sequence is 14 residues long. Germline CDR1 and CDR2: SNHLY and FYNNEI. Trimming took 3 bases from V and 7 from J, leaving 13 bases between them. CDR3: CASSDAHGAQPQHF. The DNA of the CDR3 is TGTGCCAGCAGTGATGCGCATGGGGCGCAGCCCCAGCATTTT.

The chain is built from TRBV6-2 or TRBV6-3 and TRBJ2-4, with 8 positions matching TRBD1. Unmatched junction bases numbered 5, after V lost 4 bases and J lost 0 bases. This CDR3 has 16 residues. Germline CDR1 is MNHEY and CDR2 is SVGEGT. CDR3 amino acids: CASSSQGALAKNIQYF. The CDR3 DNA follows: TGTGCCAGCAGTTCCCAGGGGGCCCTAGCCAAAAACATTCAGTACTTC.

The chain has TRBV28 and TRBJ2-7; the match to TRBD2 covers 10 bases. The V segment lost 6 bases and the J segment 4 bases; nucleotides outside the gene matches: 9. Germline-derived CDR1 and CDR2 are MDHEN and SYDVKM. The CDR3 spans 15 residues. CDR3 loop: CASRGLAGVWYEQYF. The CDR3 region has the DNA TGTGCCAGCAGGGGGCTAGCGGGAGTATGGTACGAGCAGTACTTC.